These 6 T cell receptor beta chains share one sample of origin, sequenced in a study of cytomegalovirus exposure and HLA in healthy donors (dated by TCRdb to 2017 to 2019). The receptor library was made with the immunoSEQ multiplex PCR assay. For the multiplex PCR, a mixture combining 60 forward primers for TCR Vbeta segments and 13 reverse primers for TCR Jbeta segments was used. TCRdb carries this immuneACCESS record with in-frame sequences only. Its versions omit some clonotypes, under half of them owing to an unresolved V gene in the studies checked, with the rest unexplained. A total of 65,000 to 80,000 clones appear in this sample, around 84% of them only once. The ten largest clones add up to around 9.3% of the sample. Sequenced material: PBMCs. All receptors derive from a woman aged 40 to 55 in good health and CMV-seropositive.

The chain links TRBV28 to TRBJ1-5, with TRBD1 matching over 7 bases. Germline-derived CDR1 and CDR2 are MDHEN and SYDVKM. J lost 5 bases, V lost 6 bases, and 7 bases had no gene match. The length of the CDR3 is 14 residues. DNA of the CDR3: TGTGCCAGCAGCGAGACAGGGAGGTATCAGCCCCAGCATTTT. Translation: CASSETGRYQPQHF.

J is TRBJ2-2 and V is TRBV9; 9 bases agree with TRBD2. The V gene's germline CDR1 is SGDLS and CDR2 YYNGEE. Germline trimming cut 0 bases from V and 3 bases from J; bases unmatched to any gene: 3. This CDR3 has 16 residues. In nucleotides, the CDR3 is TGTGCCAGCAGCGTAGGCGGGGGGGCCCACACCGGGGAGCTGTTTTTT. Translating it yields CASSVGGGAHTGELFF. Combining the CDR3 with reference TRBV9 and TRBJ2-2 gives the whole variable domain DSGVTQTPKHLITATGQRVTLRCSPRSGDLSVYWYQQSLDQGLQFLIQYYNGEERAKGNILERFSAQQFPDLHSELNLSSLELGDSALYFCASSVGGGAHTGELFFGEGSRLTVL.

V is TRBV6-5 and J is TRBJ2-2; 7 nucleotides agree with TRBD1. The V gene end was trimmed by 7 bases and the J gene end by 2 bases; junction bases not matched to a gene: 7. Germline V gene lookup returns CDR1 MNHEY and CDR2 SVGAGI. The CDR3 totals 15 residues. CDR3 in amino acids: CASTSRQGNTGELFF. The CDR3 DNA reads as TGTGCCAGCACCAGTCGACAGGGTAACACCGGGGAGCTGTTTTTT.

This clone was found a few times. The J gene is TRBJ2-7, the V gene TRBV28, with TRBD1 matching over 7 bases. This CDR3 contains 14 residues. CDR1 and CDR2 (germline): MDHEN, SYDVKM. V was pared by 3 bases and J by 3 bases, with 5 bases of the junction left unmatched. The CDR3 loop is CASSFGTDYYEQYF. The CDR3 DNA reads TGTGCCAGCAGTTTTGGGACAGACTACTACGAGCAGTACTTC. The full variable domain, rest sourced from reference TRBV28 and TRBJ2-7, is DVKVTQSSRYLVKRTGEKVFLECVQDMDHENMFWYRQDPGLGLRLIYFSYDVKMKEKGDIPEGYSVSREKKERFSLILESASTNQTSMYLCASSFGTDYYEQYFGPGTRLTVT.

V usage is TRBV2 and J usage is TRBJ1-1; TRBD1 matches at 8 bases. In germline, CDR1 is SNHLY, CDR2 FYNNEI. The CDR3 totals 13 residues. V shed 8 bases, J shed 1 base, and the junction held 3 bases outside the gene matches. CDR3 protein: CASHGQGNTEAFF. CDR3 DNA: TGTGCCAGCCACGGACAGGGGAACACTGAAGCTTTCTTT.

The chain has TRBV15 and TRBJ1-2; 7 bases are a match to TRBD1. Germline lookup yields CDR1 LNHNV and CDR2 YYDKDF (reference sequence). Trimming took 0 bases from V and 8 from J; bases not matched to a gene: 6. CDR3 length equals 14 residues. CDR3 sequence: CATSRDVQGRGYTF. The CDR3 coding sequence is TGTGCCACCAGCAGAGATGTACAGGGGAGAGGCTACACCTTC. Full variable domain (missing parts from reference TRBV15 and TRBJ1-2): DAMVIQNPRYQVTQFGKPVTLSCSQTLNHNVMYWYQQKSSQAPKLLFHYYDKDFNNEADTPDNFQSRRPNTSFCFLDIRSPGLGDTAMYLCATSRDVQGRGYTFGSGTRLTVV.